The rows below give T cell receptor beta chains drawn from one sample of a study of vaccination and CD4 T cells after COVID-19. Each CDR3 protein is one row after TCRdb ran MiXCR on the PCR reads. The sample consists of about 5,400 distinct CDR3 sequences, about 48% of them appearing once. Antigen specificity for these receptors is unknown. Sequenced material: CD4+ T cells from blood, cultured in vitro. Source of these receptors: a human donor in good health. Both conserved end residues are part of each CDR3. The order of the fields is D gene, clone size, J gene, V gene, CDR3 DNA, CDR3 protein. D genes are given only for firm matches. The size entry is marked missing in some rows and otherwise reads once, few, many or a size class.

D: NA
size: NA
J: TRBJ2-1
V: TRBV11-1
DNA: TGTGCCAGCAGCTTTAACAATGAGCAGTTCTTC
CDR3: CASSFNNEQFF

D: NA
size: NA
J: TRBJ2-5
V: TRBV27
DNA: TGTGCCAGCAGACCAGGGTACCAAGAGACCCAGTACTTC
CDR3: CASRPGYQETQYF

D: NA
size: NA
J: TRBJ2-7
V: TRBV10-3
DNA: TGTGCCATCAGCACTTCGTCAGACCCCTCCGAGCAGTACTTC
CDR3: CAISTSSDPSEQYF

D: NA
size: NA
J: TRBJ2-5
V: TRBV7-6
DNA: TGTGCCAGCAGCGAGAGATTGGGACGGAACCAAGAGACCCAGTACTTC
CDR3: CASSERLGRNQETQYF

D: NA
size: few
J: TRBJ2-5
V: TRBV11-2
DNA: TGTGCCAGCAGCTTATCGACTGGAGGGCAAGAGACCCAGTACTTC
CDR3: CASSLSTGGQETQYF

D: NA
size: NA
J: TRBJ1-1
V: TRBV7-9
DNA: TGTGCCAGCAGCTTAGTTGTAGTTATGAACACTGAAGCTTTCTTT
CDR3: CASSLVVVMNTEAFF

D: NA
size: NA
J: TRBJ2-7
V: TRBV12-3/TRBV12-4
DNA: TGTGCCAGCAGTTTAACCCCTTTCGAAACCGAGCAGTACTTC
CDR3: CASSLTPFETEQYF

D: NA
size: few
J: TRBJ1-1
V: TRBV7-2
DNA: TGTGCCAGCAGCCCGCCGCGGCTGAACACTGAAGCTTTCTTT
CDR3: CASSPPRLNTEAFF

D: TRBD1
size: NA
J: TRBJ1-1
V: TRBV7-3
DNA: TGTGCCAGCAGCTTAACAGGGACAGCCAACACTGAAGCTTTCTTT
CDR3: CASSLTGTANTEAFF

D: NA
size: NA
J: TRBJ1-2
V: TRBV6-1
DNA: TGTGCCAGCAGTCCCAACGGGGCGGGGGGCTACACCTTC
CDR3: CASSPNGAGGYTF

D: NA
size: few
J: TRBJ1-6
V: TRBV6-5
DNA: TGTGCCAGCAGTTACGGGCGTCTAGGGAGTAATTCACCCCTCCACTTT
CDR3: CASSYGRLGSNSPLHF

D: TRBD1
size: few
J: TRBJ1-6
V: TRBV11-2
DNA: TGTGCCAGCAGCTTACGGGACAGGACGGTCTCACCCCTCCACTTT
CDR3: CASSLRDRTVSPLHF

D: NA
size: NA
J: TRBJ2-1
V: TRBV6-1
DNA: TGTGCCAGCATGAGACAGGTCTACAATGAGCAGTTCTTC
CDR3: CASMRQVYNEQFF

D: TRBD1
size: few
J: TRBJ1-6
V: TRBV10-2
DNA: TGCGCCACACAGCCGGGACAGTATAATTCACCCCTCCACTTT
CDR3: CATQPGQYNSPLHF

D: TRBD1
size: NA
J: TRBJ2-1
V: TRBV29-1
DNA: TGCAGCGTTGAAGCTCCCGGATTGGGACAGGGTACGTTCTTC
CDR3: CSVEAPGLGQGTFF

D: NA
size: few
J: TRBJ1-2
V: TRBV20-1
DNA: TGCAGTGCTAGCAGAGGGGATAGGGACACTCATGGCTACACCTTC
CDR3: CSASRGDRDTHGYTF

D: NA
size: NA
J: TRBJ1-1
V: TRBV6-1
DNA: TGTGCCAGCAGTATCAGCGGAGCGGGTACTGAAGCTTTCTTT
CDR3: CASSISGAGTEAFF

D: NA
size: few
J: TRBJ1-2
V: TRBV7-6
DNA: TGTGCCAGCAGCCCAAGACAGGACTATGGCTACACCTTC
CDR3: CASSPRQDYGYTF

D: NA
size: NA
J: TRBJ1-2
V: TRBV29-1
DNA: TGCAGCGTTGAAGCTTTCTCCAGCGTCAACACCTTC
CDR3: CSVEAFSSVNTF

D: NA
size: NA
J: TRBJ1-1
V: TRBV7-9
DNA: TGTGCCAGCAGCTTATCTGGGTCTGGGATTGAAGCTTTCTTT
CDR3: CASSLSGSGIEAFF

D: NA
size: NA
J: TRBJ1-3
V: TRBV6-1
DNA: TGTGCCAGCATCAACCCAGGAGGAAACACCATATATTTT
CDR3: CASINPGGNTIYF

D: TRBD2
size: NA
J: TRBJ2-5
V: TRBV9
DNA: TGTGCCAGCAGCGTAGGGGTTGGCGGGGGAAGCGAGACCCAGTACTTC
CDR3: CASSVGVGGGSETQYF

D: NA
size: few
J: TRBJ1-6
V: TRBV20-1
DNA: TGCAGTGCTCCTATTAGCTCCTATAATTCACCCCTCCACTTT
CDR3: CSAPISSYNSPLHF

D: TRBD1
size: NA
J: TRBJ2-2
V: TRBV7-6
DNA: TGTGCCAGCAGCCTCAGACAGGGATCAACCGGGGAGCTGTTTTTT
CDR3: CASSLRQGSTGELFF

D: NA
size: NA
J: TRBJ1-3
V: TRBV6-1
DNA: TGTGCCAGCAGCGACCAGTACTCTGGAAACACCATATATTTT
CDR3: CASSDQYSGNTIYF

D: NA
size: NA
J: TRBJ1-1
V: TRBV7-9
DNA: TGTGCCAGCAGCTTACAGGGAGGGACTGAAGCTTTCTTT
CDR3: CASSLQGGTEAFF

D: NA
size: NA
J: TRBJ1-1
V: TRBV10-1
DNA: TGCGCCAGCAGTGAGTCTGTTGGAGCGAACACTGAAGCTTTCTTT
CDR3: CASSESVGANTEAFF

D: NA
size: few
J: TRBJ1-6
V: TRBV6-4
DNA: TGTGCCAGCAGTGACAGGGATAATTCACCCCTCCACTTT
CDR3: CASSDRDNSPLHF

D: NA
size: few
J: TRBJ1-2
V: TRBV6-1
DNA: TGTGCCAGCGGGAGGGACGGAGGCTACACCTTC
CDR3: CASGRDGGYTF

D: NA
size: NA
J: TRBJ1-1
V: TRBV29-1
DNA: TGCAGCGGCGGACGGCCCGCGAACACTGAAGCTTTCTTT
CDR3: CSGGRPANTEAFF

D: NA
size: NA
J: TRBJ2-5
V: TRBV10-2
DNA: TGCGCCAGCAGCTTCGGGGAAAGCCAAGAGACCCAGTACTTC
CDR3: CASSFGESQETQYF

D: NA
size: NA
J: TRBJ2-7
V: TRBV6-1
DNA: TGTGCCAGCAGTAATAGGGCAGGGCGATACGAGCAGTACTTC
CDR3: CASSNRAGRYEQYF

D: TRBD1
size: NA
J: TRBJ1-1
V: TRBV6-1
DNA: TGTGCCAGCTCGGACAGGGGTCCACTTTTTATGAACACTGAAGCTTTCTTT
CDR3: CASSDRGPLFMNTEAFF

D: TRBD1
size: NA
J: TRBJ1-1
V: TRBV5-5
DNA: TGTGCCAGCAGCCCCGGGACAGGACAACCGGGTACTGAAGCTTTCTTT
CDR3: CASSPGTGQPGTEAFF

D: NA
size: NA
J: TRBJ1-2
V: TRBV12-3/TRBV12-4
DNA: TGTGCCAGCAGTTTAAGGAACAGAGCTGGCTACACCTTC
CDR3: CASSLRNRAGYTF

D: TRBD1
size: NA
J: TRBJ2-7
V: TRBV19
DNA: TGTGCCAGCGGACAGGGGAATTCCTACGAGCAGTACTTC
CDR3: CASGQGNSYEQYF

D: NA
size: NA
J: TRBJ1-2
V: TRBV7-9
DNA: TGTGCCAGCAGCTTAGTGGCAGGCTATGGCTACACCTTC
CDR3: CASSLVAGYGYTF

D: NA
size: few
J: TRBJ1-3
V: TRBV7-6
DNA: TGTGCCAGCAGCTTATCAAGCAACTCTGGAAACACCATATATTTT
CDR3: CASSLSSNSGNTIYF

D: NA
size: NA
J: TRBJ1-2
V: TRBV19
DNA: TGTGCCAGTAGTAGCCAGGGTGACTATGGCTACACCTTC
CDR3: CASSSQGDYGYTF

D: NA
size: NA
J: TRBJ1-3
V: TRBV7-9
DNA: TGTGCCAGCAGCTTAGCCCGAGGGCAGGATGGAAACACCATATATTTT
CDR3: CASSLARGQDGNTIYF

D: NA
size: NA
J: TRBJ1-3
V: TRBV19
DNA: TGTGCCAGTAGGGACAGCGGAAACACCATATATTTT
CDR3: CASRDSGNTIYF

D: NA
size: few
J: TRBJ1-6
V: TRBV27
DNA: TGTGCCAGCAGTGCCACAGAGAAGAGCTCCTATAATTCACCCCTCCACTTT
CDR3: CASSATEKSSYNSPLHF

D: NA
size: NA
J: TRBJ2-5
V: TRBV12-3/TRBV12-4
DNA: TGTGCCAGCAGACTAGCTCAAGAGACCCAGTACTTC
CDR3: CASRLAQETQYF

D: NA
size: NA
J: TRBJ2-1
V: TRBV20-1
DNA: TGCAGCGCGCAAAGGGTCCACAATGAGCAGTTCTTC
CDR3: CSAQRVHNEQFF

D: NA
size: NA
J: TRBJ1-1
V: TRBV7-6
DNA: TGTGCCAGCAGCGGAGACGGGGGAAACACTGAAGCTTTCTTT
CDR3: CASSGDGGNTEAFF

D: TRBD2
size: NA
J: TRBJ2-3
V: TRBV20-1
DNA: TGCAGTGCTAGAACCGTAGCGGGGCGGCAAGATACGCAGTATTTT
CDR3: CSARTVAGRQDTQYF